The rows below give T cell receptor beta chains drawn from one sample of a study of shared clonotypes between healthy human individuals. The data were produced by immunoSEQ multiplex PCR, yet TCRdb's version contains in-frame clones alone and is incomplete. The data hold 300,000 to 400,000 clones, with approximately 79% observed a single time. Sequenced material: memory CD4+ T cells sorted from blood. The origin of the receptors is a man aged 25 to 40 in good health. The CDR3 runs from the conserved cysteine through the conserved F or W.

V	J	CDR3
TRBV5-1	TRBJ2-5	CASSLEKTQYF
TRBV12-2	TRBJ1-4	CASRWCEKLFF
TRBV27	TRBJ2-7	CASGDSPGPTYEQYF
TRBV7-9	TRBJ2-7	CASGLGTSGKDSYEQYF
TRBV30	TRBJ2-5	CAWSFRRKETQYF
TRBV4-3	TRBJ1-4	CASSQDVRGAANEKLFF
TRBV7-8	TRBJ2-5	CASSQAGYQETQYF
TRBV5-1	TRBJ2-2	CASSSLTSGASGELFF
TRBV9	TRBJ2-3	CASSASTGPPTTDTQYF
TRBV5-1	TRBJ2-2	CASSSLGPHTGELFF
TRBV7-8	TRBJ1-5	CASSWTGGEPQHF
TRBV6-4	TRBJ2-1	CASGIGAGEQFF
TRBV19	TRBJ1-1	CASHARRGYTEAFF
TRBV4-2	TRBJ2-1	CASSQSPAGVNEQFF
TRBV2	TRBJ2-7	CASSEALAGLGEQYF
TRBV6-6	TRBJ2-7	CASRQGANEQYF
TRBV2	TRBJ2-7	CASSGTSGFYEQYF
TRBV5-4	TRBJ1-3	CASSLIGGPENTIYF
TRBV7-9	TRBJ2-7	CASSPGTGAGEQYF
TRBV27	TRBJ1-2	CASTLRFPRGTGAGSSYGYTF